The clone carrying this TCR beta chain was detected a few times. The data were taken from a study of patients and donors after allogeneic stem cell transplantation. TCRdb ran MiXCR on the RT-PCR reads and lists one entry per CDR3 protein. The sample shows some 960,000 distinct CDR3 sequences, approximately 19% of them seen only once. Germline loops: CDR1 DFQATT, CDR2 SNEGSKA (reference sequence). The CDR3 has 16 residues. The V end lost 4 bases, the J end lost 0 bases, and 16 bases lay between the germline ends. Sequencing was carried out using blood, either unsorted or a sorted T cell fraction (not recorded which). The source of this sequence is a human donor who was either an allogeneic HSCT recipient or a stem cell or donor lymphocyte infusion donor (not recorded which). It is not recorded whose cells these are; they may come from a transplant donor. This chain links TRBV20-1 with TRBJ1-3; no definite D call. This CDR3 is CSATTIPGISGNTIYF. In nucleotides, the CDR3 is TGCAGTGCTACGACGATACCGGGAATCTCTGGAAACACCATATATTTT.